This is a list of T cell receptor beta chains from one sample in a study of blood T cell repertoires in COVID-19. Assay used: immunoSEQ multiplex PCR; TCRdb lists only in-frame clones, some missing. Of approximately 210,000 clones in the sample, more than 70% are singletons; the top ten hold 3% to 4.5%. Sequences were obtained from peripheral blood. The receptors were sampled from a woman older than 75 with acute or convalescent COVID-19. CDR3s include the opening cysteine and the closing phenylalanine or tryptophan. The D gene is left open where the match is weak. Not every row has a clone size; where given, it reads once, few, many or a size class.

>TRBV6-1|TRBJ1-3|NA|NA
CASSESQGSGNTIYF
TGTGCCAGCAGTGAAAGTCAGGGCTCTGGAAACACCATATATTTT
>TRBV6-5|TRBJ1-5|NA|NA
CASSPQGVGNQPQHF
TGTGCCAGCAGCCCACAGGGAGTTGGCAATCAGCCCCAGCATTTT
>TRBV2|TRBJ2-2|TRBD2|NA
CASSLAGGTGELFF
TGTGCCAGCAGCCTAGCGGGGGGAACCGGGGAGCTGTTTTTT
>TRBV29-1|TRBJ2-6|TRBD1|once
CSFTGGAGANVLTF
TGCAGCTTTACAGGGGGCGCTGGGGCCAACGTCCTGACTTTC
>TRBV9|TRBJ2-1|NA|NA
CASSPTQDTNEQFF
TGTGCCAGCAGCCCAACACAGGATACGAATGAGCAGTTCTTC
>TRBV7-9|TRBJ2-7|NA|NA
CASSLARDEQYF
TGTGCCAGCAGCTTAGCTCGGGACGAGCAGTACTTC
>TRBV6-2/TRBV6-3|TRBJ1-1|TRBD1|NA
CASSYPIRQGHTEAFF
TGTGCCAGCAGTTACCCTATAAGACAGGGCCACACTGAAGCTTTCTTT
>TRBV6-5|TRBJ1-5|NA|NA
CASRGRGAGQPQHF
TGTGCCAGCAGGGGACGGGGGGCTGGTCAGCCCCAGCATTTT
>TRBV4-1|TRBJ1-1|NA|NA
CASSPSGGFEAFF
TGCGCCAGCAGCCCCAGCGGGGGATTCGAAGCTTTCTTT
>TRBV7-2|TRBJ2-7|NA|NA
CASSLETGRYEQYF
TGTGCCAGCAGCTTAGAAACAGGTCGCTACGAGCAGTACTTC
>TRBV5-8|TRBJ1-1|NA|NA
CASSSPMGATEAFF
TGTGCCAGCAGCTCCCCTATGGGGGCCACTGAAGCTTTCTTT
>TRBV19|TRBJ2-2|NA|NA
CASNGGNTGELFF
TGTGCCAGCAATGGAGGGAACACCGGGGAGCTGTTTTTT
>TRBV18|TRBJ1-3|NA|few
CASSPNKDTGNTIYF
TGTGCCAGCTCACCTAATAAGGACACCGGAAACACCATATATTTT
>TRBV5-1|TRBJ1-1|NA|NA
CASSPGGVNTEAFF
TGCGCCAGCAGCCCGGGAGGGGTGAACACTGAAGCTTTCTTT
>TRBV7-9|TRBJ1-2|TRBD1|few
CASSWGGQGANGYTF
TGTGCCAGCAGCTGGGGAGGACAGGGAGCAAATGGCTACACCTTC
>TRBV5-4|TRBJ1-3|TRBD1|NA
CASSLRAGAGGFSGNTIYF
TGTGCCAGCAGCTTGAGGGCCGGGGCAGGGGGGTTCTCTGGAAACACCATATATTTT
>TRBV4-3|TRBJ2-3|TRBD2|NA
CASSHLAGSTDTQYF
TGCGCCAGCAGCCACTTAGCGGGGAGCACAGATACGCAGTATTTT
>TRBV7-2|TRBJ2-5|TRBD2|NA
CASSLSGLQQETQYF
TGTGCCAGCAGCTTATCGGGACTACAACAAGAGACCCAGTACTTC
>TRBV2|TRBJ1-5|TRBD1|NA
CASRVDRTYGVVRYQPQHF
TGTGCCAGCAGGGTGGACAGGACTTACGGCGTGGTCAGATATCAGCCCCAGCATTTT
>TRBV2|TRBJ2-7|TRBD1|NA
CASSLTRTGGDEQYF
TGTGCCAGCAGTCTTACTAGGACAGGGGGGGACGAGCAGTACTTC
>TRBV27|TRBJ1-2|NA|NA
CASSLGRGGYGYTF
TGTGCCAGCAGTTTGGGGAGGGGAGGGTATGGCTACACCTTC
>TRBV12-5|TRBJ1-1|NA|NA
CASGLGQNTEAFF
TGTGCTAGTGGTTTAGGACAGAACACTGAAGCTTTCTTT
>TRBV7-9|TRBJ1-2|NA|NA
CASSLGGGDYGYTF
TGTGCCAGCAGCTTAGGAGGGGGAGACTATGGCTACACCTTC
>TRBV6-5|TRBJ1-3|NA|NA
CASRPTATGNTIYF
TGTGCCAGCAGGCCGACAGCCACTGGAAACACCATATATTTT
>TRBV7-9|TRBJ1-1|NA|NA
CASSLGTRNTEAFF
TGTGCCAGCAGCTTAGGGACAAGGAACACTGAAGCTTTCTTT
>TRBV11-2|TRBJ2-1|TRBD1|NA
CASSLGQGRINEQFF
TGTGCCAGCAGCTTAGGACAGGGTAGGATCAATGAGCAGTTCTTC
>TRBV12-5|TRBJ1-5|TRBD1|few
CASGFPLDREGNQPQHF
TGTGCTAGTGGTTTCCCGCTGGACAGGGAGGGCAATCAGCCCCAGCATTTT
>TRBV24-1|TRBJ1-5|NA|NA
CATSHDSSNQPQHF
TGTGCCACCAGCCATGACAGTAGCAATCAGCCCCAGCATTTT
>TRBV27|TRBJ1-2|TRBD1|once
CASSSGTGIYGYTF
TGTGCCAGCAGTTCCGGGACAGGGATATATGGCTACACCTTC
>TRBV28|TRBJ1-5|NA|NA
CASSTGQRGQPQHF
TGTGCCAGCAGTACTGGACAGAGGGGGCAGCCCCAGCATTTT
>TRBV5-1|TRBJ1-3|TRBD1|NA
CASRPQGAQGNTIYF
TGCGCCAGCAGACCTCAGGGGGCGCAGGGAAACACCATATATTTT
>TRBV24-1|TRBJ1-5|TRBD1|NA
CATPSSTRDRYNQPQHF
TGTGCCACCCCAAGTAGTACCCGGGACAGGTACAATCAGCCCCAGCATTTT
>TRBV7-8|TRBJ1-6|NA|few
CASSLDRVNSPLHF
TGTGCCAGCAGCTTAGACAGGGTTAATTCACCCCTCCACTTT